The rows below give T cell receptor beta chains drawn from one sample of a study of CD8 T cells in Susac syndrome. TCRdb used MiXCR to reprocess the immunoSEQ multiplex PCR reads, holding one entry per CDR3 protein. Of some 130,000 distinct CDR3 sequences in the sample, 95% were seen once. Sequencing input: CD8+ T cells from PBMCs. All receptors derive from a human donor with Susac syndrome. The CDR3 runs from the conserved cysteine through the conserved F or W. The D gene is left open where the match is weak. The size field is filled for only some rows; it gives once, few, many or a size class.

TRBJ2-5	TRBV6-5	-	-	TGTGCCAGCAGTACAATAGCGGAAGAGACCCAGTACTTC	CASSTIAEETQYF
TRBJ2-1	TRBV9	-	-	TGTGCCAGCAGCGCTCCTCGTCCTGAGCAGTTCTTC	CASSAPRPEQFF
TRBJ1-5	TRBV11-2	-	-	TGTGCCAGCAGCCACCACCACAGTGGTCAGGAGTCCCAGCATTTT	CASSHHHSGQESQHF
TRBJ2-5	TRBV12-3/TRBV12-4	-	-	TGTGCCAGCAGAGACAGGATCCAAGAGACCCAGTACTTC	CASRDRIQETQYF
TRBJ2-7	TRBV19	-	-	TGTGCCAGTAGTGCCTCGGGGGCCCACGAGCAGTACTTC	CASSASGAHEQYF
TRBJ1-1	TRBV7-3	-	once	TGTGCCAGCAGGTTGACAGCGTTCTCAACGAACACTGAAGCTTTCTTT	CASRLTAFSTNTEAFF
TRBJ1-5	TRBV2	TRBD1	-	TGTGCCAGCAGTGGGGATCCGGACAGGGAGAATCAGCCCCAGCATTTT	CASSGDPDRENQPQHF
TRBJ2-7	TRBV3-1	TRBD2	-	TGTGCCAGCAGCCAAGATCGGGCAGCTAGCGGTCTCTACGAGCAGTACTTC	CASSQDRAASGLYEQYF
TRBJ1-3	TRBV4-1	TRBD1	-	TGCGCCAGCAGCCGCTTACAGGGGATCGGAAACACCATATATTTT	CASSRLQGIGNTIYF
TRBJ1-5	TRBV13	-	-	TGTGCCAGCAGCCAACAGGGACTTCAGCCCCAGCATTTT	CASSQQGLQPQHF
TRBJ1-3	TRBV18	-	once	TGTGCCAGCTCACCCGACGACCTTACTGGAAACACCATATATTTT	CASSPDDLTGNTIYF
TRBJ2-1	TRBV6-5	-	once	TGTGCCAGCAGTTACATCTCTGGGGGACCTTACAATGAGCAGTTCTTC	CASSYISGGPYNEQFF
TRBJ1-1	TRBV3-1	-	-	TGTGCCAGCAGCCCCCTCGGGACCGCACAGGACACTGAAGCTTTCTTT	CASSPLGTAQDTEAFF